This TCR beta chain was captured in a study of T cell clusters in autoimmune cytopenias. Study-level points and caveats: TRB repertoire shifts in secondary cytopenia and chronic lymphocytic leukemia mostly reflected lymphoma, not autoimmunity. Primary autoimmune cytopenia patients appeared to lack physiological T cell clusters present in healthy donors.

The V gene's germline CDR1 is LNHDA and CDR2 SQIVND (reference sequence). This CDR3 has 15 residues. TRB was amplified from about 250 ng of peripheral blood genomic DNA per sample. Multiplex touch-down PCR amplified TRB using TRB-A and TRB-B pools in one tube. TCRdb reprocessed the multiplex PCR reads and stores each CDR3 protein as one record, lacking DNA. This repertoire includes thousands of distinct CDR3 sequences. This clonotype is called medium-sized based on its frequency. The antigen remains unidentified. The chain uses TRBV19 and TRBJ1-5. Specimen: peripheral blood. This sequence was found in a human donor with an autoimmune cytopenia or autoimmune hepatitis (not recorded which). CDR3 sequence reads: CASTLGWGNNQPQHF.